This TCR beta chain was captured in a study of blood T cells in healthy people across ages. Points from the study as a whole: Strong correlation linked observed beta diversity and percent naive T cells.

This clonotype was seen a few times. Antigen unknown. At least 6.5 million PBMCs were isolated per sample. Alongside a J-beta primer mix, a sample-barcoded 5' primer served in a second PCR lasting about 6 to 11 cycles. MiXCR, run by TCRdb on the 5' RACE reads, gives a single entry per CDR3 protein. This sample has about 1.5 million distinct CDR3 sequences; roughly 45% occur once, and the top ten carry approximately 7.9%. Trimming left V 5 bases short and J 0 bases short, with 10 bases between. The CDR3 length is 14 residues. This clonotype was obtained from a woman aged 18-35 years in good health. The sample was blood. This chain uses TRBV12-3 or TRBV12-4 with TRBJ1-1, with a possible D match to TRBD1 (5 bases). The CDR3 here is CASSPTGLNTEAFF. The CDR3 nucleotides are TGTGCCAGCAGTCCGACGGGACTGAACACTGAAGCTTTCTTT.